Below, 22 T cell receptor beta chains from the same sample are listed, as sequenced in a study of response to subunit inactivated influenza vaccine. One entry per CDR3 protein, called by TCRdb with MiXCR from the RT-PCR reads. Of about 650,000 distinct CDR3 sequences listed, 13% to 15% were seen once; the top ten hold about 7.4%. Here the sequenced sample was PBMCs from blood, taken 14 to 15 days before vaccination. The receptors originated from a man in his fifties who received an inactivated influenza vaccine.

The table lists this clonotype with many counts. The rearrangement joins TRBV12-3 or TRBV12-4 to TRBJ1-3; the match to TRBD1 covers 8 bases. Germline trimming cut 4 bases from V and 4 bases from J; bases unmatched to any gene: 9. The CDR3 is 16 amino acids. The CDR3 DNA reads TGTGCCAGCAGTTCCCAGGACAGGGTGACCGGAAACACCATATATTTT. Amino acids: CASSSQDRVTGNTIYF.

V and J are TRBV19 and TRBJ2-1; D is ambiguous. Germline V gene data show CDR1 as LNHDA and CDR2 as SQIVND (reference sequence). Trimming shortened V by 5 bases and J by 10 bases, and 6 bases separated the two germline ends. The CDR3 runs 10 residues. In DNA, the CDR3 is TGTGCCAGTAGTTCTACGGAGCAGTTCTTC. Protein product: CASSSTEQFF.

This clonotype was found a few times. In nucleotides, the CDR3 is TGCAGTGCTAGAGAGAGGGGGATGAACACTGAAGCTTTCTTT. Its translation: CSARERGMNTEAFF. The chain uses TRBV20-1 and TRBJ1-1; tentatively, D is TRBD1 (6 bases). Germline CDR1 is DFQATT and CDR2 is SNEGSKA (reference sequence). The CDR3 is 14 amino acids. V gave up 0 bases and J gave up 0 bases, with 8 bases separating them.

This clonotype appeared a few times. The chain employs TRBV29-1 and TRBJ1-2; D unclear. CDR1 and CDR2 (germline): SQVTM, ANQGSEA. Trimming stripped 1 base from V and 4 bases from J, with 13 bases between. This CDR3 spans 14 amino acids. CDR3 region: CSVEGAGVFYGYTF. DNA of the CDR3: TGCAGCGTTGAAGGGGCAGGAGTCTTCTATGGCTACACCTTC.

The chain links TRBV4-3 to TRBJ1-4; no reliable D call. CDR3 length: 19 amino acids. CDR1 is LGHNA and CDR2 is YSLEER in the germline V gene. V lost 1 base and J lost 4, with 22 bases in between. The CDR3 reads CASSQALPGGGPYNEKLFF. Here the CDR3 DNA reads TGCGCCAGCAGCCAAGCCCTCCCGGGAGGAGGGCCCTATAATGAAAAACTGTTTTTT.

The chain joins TRBV24-1 to TRBJ2-2; the D is unclear. The CDR3 is made up of 14 amino acids. Germline CDR1 reads KGHDR; CDR2 reads SFDVKD. Trimming stripped 1 base from V and 3 bases from J, with 5 bases between. In DNA, the CDR3 is TGTGCCACCAGTGATTTATTAGACACCGGGGAGCTGTTTTTT. Protein sequence: CATSDLLDTGELFF.

This clonotype was recorded a few times. V gene TRBV5-1 combines with J gene TRBJ1-6; D remains unclear. This CDR3 has 13 residues. CDR1 and CDR2 from the germline V gene are SGHRS and YFSETQ. The V end was cut by 7 bases, the J end by 4 bases, with 9 bases between. CDR3 bases: TGCGCCAGCGGTTCAGATTATAATTCACCCCTCCACTTT. Translated: CASGSDYNSPLHF.

This clonotype was detected a few times. V gene TRBV20-1 combines with J gene TRBJ2-1; D not resolved. Trimming removed 0 bases from V and 1 base from J, with 13 bases in between. Germline assignment: CDR1 DFQATT and CDR2 SNEGSKA (reference sequence). CDR3 length: 16 residues. The CDR3 region has the DNA TGCAGTGCTAGAGAGAGCCTTACCAGATCCTACAATGAGCAGTTCTTC. The encoded protein is CSARESLTRSYNEQFF.

This clonotype showed up just a few times. The chain combines TRBV3-1 with TRBJ2-2; a weak D match, TRBD2 (5 bases). CDR1 LGHDT and CDR2 YNNKEL come from the germline V gene (reference sequence). Trimming took off 0 bases at V and 7 bases at J, with 6 bases between the two ends. The CDR3 consists of 13 residues. CDR3 loop: CASSQEAGGELFF. The DNA of the CDR3 is TGTGCCAGCAGCCAAGAGGCGGGCGGGGAGCTGTTTTTT.

The chain combines TRBV15 with TRBJ1-5; D unclear. V was pared by 1 base and J by 6 bases, with 4 bases between. The CDR3 sequence is 12 residues long. Germline CDR1 is LNHNV and CDR2 is YYDKDF (reference sequence). The CDR3 here is CATSRAGQPQHF. The CDR3 DNA reads as TGTGCCACCAGCAGAGCGGGTCAGCCCCAGCATTTT.

This clonotype was seen a handful of times. This sequence joins TRBV28 and TRBJ1-5; no reliable D call. Trimming removed 6 bases from V and 1 base from J, with 7 bases in between. Germline loops: CDR1 MDHEN, CDR2 SYDVKM. This CDR3 spans 13 amino acids. CDR3 in amino acids: CASSPASNQPQHF. The CDR3, as DNA: TGTGCCAGCAGCCCCGCGAGCAATCAGCCCCAGCATTTT.

A few counts support this clonotype. This chain joins TRBV10-3 and TRBJ2-1; 10 bases are shared with TRBD2. Per the germline V gene, CDR1 is ENHRY and CDR2 is SYGVKD. The CDR3 is 16 residues long. V dropped 2 bases and J dropped 6; count of bases not matched to a gene: 7. CDR3 nucleotides: TGTGCCATCAGTGAGCGGCTAGCGGGAGTCGGCAATGAGCAGTTCTTC. The encoded protein is CAISERLAGVGNEQFF.

In this sample, this clonotype turned up many times. The J gene is TRBJ2-7, the V gene TRBV4-2; D gene unclear. Trimming removed 1 base from V and 7 bases from J, with 8 bases in between. The CDR3 sequence is 12 residues long. Germline assignment: CDR1 LGHNA and CDR2 YNFKEQ. The CDR3 loop is CASSQGPEEQYF. The CDR3 nucleotides read TGTGCCAGCAGCCAAGGACCTGAGGAGCAGTACTTC.

This clonotype appeared many times. The V and J genes are TRBV20-1 and TRBJ1-5; maybe TRBD1 (5 bases). Per the germline V gene, CDR1 is DFQATT and CDR2 is SNEGSKA (reference sequence). Deletions cut 5 bases from V and 7 bases from J, with 18 bases between. There are 14 residues in the CDR3. The CDR3 sequence: CSALTGLGGQPQHF. The CDR3 nucleotides read TGCAGTGCTCTTACAGGCTTGGGTGGACAGCCCCAGCATTTT.

This sequence joins TRBV5-1 and TRBJ2-1, with a tentative D call TRBD2 (6 bases). V was cut by 0 bases and J by 6 bases, with 10 bases left in between. The CDR3 has 14 residues. Germline V gives CDR1 SGHRS, CDR2 YFSETQ. For the CDR3, the DNA is TGCGCCAGCAGCTTGGGGACTACTAGCAATGAGCAGTTCTTC. Translating it yields CASSLGTTSNEQFF.

With regard to this clonotype: The junction differs from germline at one of its ends, possibly a read error. The gene calls are TRBV7-2 and TRBJ2-1, with D possibly matching TRBD1 (6 bases). Germline loops: CDR1 SGHTA, CDR2 FQGNSA. There are 16 residues in the CDR3. CDR3 residues: CASIQGRVSSYNEQFF. CDR3 nucleotide sequence: TGTGCCAGCATTCAGGGGCGGGTGAGCTCCTACAACGAGCAGTTCTTC.

This clonotype was found a few times. The chain joins TRBV12-3 or TRBV12-4 to TRBJ1-2; D is unclear. CDR3 length: 14 residues. Trimming stripped 1 base from V and 5 bases from J, with 11 bases between. Written as DNA, the CDR3 is TGTGCCAGCAGTTTAGGGGGAGGATCTTATGGCTACACCTTC. It translates to CASSLGGGSYGYTF.

This clonotype showed up just once. The rearrangement links TRBV15 to TRBJ2-1; 7 bases align to TRBD1. V lost 3 bases to trimming and J lost 9 bases; unmatched junction nucleotides: 14. CDR1 is LNHNV, CDR2 YYDKDF, per germline (reference sequence). The CDR3 contains 16 residues. The CDR3 loop is CATSRAGTATMSEQFF. The CDR3 bases are TGTGCCACCAGCAGGGCCGGGACAGCAACCATGAGTGAGCAGTTCTTC.

V usage is TRBV9 and J usage is TRBJ2-6; no firm D call. Germline lookup yields CDR1 SGDLS and CDR2 YYNGEE. V lost 0 bases and J lost 4, with 11 bases in between. CDR3 length: 16 amino acids. The CDR3 loop reads CASSVVSRRGANVLTF. CDR3 DNA sequence: TGTGCCAGCAGCGTAGTCTCTCGAAGGGGGGCCAACGTCCTGACTTTC. Using reference TRBV9 and TRBJ2-6 for the parts outside the CDR3, the full variable domain is DSGVTQTPKHLITATGQRVTLRCSPRSGDLSVYWYQQSLDQGLQFLIQYYNGEERAKGNILERFSAQQFPDLHSELNLSSLELGDSALYFCASSVVSRRGANVLTFGAGSRLTVL.

The rearrangement uses TRBV4-1 and TRBJ2-5; no definite D call. The germline V gene encodes CDR1 MGHRA and CDR2 YSYEKL. Trimming removed 2 bases at V and 5 bases at J, with 9 bases between. This CDR3 is 13 amino acids long. The CDR3 nucleotides read TGCGCCAGCAGCCAACTTAGGTTGGAGACCCAGTACTTC. Residues: CASSQLRLETQYF.

This chain joins TRBV4-1 and TRBJ2-7, with no clear D. CDR1 is MGHRA, CDR2 YSYEKL, per germline. This CDR3 spans 14 amino acids. Trimming shortened V by 0 bases and J by 4 bases, and 10 bases separated the two germline ends. Here the CDR3 reads CASSQDNTIYEQYF. CDR3 coding DNA: TGCGCCAGCAGCCAAGATAACACTATATACGAGCAGTACTTC.

This clonotype appeared many times. The V call is TRBV7-9, the J call TRBJ2-7; D unclear. Looked up from germline, CDR1 is SEHNR and CDR2 is FQNEAQ (reference sequence). V was cut by 3 bases and J by 5 bases, with 8 bases left in between. The CDR3 runs to 12 residues. The CDR3 loop is CASSFLLDEQYF. CDR3 in DNA: TGTGCCAGCAGCTTCTTACTTGACGAGCAGTACTTC.